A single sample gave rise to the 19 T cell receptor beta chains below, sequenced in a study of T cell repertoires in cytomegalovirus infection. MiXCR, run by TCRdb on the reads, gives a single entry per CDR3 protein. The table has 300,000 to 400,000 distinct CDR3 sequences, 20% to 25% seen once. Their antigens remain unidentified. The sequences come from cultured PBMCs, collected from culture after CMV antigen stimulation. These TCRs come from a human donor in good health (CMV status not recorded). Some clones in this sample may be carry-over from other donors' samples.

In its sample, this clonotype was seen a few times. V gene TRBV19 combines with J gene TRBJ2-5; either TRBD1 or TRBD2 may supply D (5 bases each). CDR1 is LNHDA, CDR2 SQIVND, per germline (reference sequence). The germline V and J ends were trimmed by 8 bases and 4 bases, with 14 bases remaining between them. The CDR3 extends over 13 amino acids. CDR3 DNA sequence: TGTGCCAGTTCCCTACTCGGGGCAGAGACCCAGTACTTC. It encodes CASSLLGAETQYF.

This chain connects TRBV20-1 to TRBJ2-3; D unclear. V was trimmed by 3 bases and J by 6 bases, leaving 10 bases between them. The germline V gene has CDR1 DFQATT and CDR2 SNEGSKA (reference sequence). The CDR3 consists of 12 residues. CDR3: CSASLVADTQYF. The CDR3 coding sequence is TGCAGTGCTAGTTTAGTTGCGGATACGCAGTATTTT.

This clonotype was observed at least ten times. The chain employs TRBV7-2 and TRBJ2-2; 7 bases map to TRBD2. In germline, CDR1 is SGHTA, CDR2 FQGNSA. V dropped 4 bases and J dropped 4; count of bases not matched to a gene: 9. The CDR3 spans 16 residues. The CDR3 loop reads CASSSWRGGVTGELFF. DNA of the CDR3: TGTGCCAGCAGCTCCTGGCGGGGAGGGGTCACCGGGGAGCTGTTTTTT.

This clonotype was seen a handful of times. CDR3 amino acids: CASSLTGVSNQPQHF. The CDR3 DNA follows: TGTGCCAGCAGCTTGACAGGGGTTAGCAATCAGCCCCAGCATTTT. This chain joins TRBV7-8 and TRBJ1-5; 8 positions agree with TRBD1. Looked up from germline, CDR1 is SGHVS and CDR2 is FQNEAQ. V lost 3 bases, J lost 0 bases, and 1 base stayed unmatched. This CDR3 comprises 15 residues.

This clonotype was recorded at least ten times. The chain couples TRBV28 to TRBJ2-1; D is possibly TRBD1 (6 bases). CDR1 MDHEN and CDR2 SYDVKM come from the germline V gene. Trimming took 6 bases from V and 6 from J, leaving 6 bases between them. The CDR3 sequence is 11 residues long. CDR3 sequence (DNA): TGTGCCAGCAGAGGGGGCAATGAGCAGTTCTTC. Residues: CASRGGNEQFF.

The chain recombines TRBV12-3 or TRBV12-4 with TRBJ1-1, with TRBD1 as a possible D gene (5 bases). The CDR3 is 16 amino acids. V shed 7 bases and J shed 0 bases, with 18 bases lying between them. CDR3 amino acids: CASTPGEGFLNTEAFF. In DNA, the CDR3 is TGTGCCAGCACCCCCGGGGAGGGGTTCCTGAACACTGAAGCTTTCTTT.

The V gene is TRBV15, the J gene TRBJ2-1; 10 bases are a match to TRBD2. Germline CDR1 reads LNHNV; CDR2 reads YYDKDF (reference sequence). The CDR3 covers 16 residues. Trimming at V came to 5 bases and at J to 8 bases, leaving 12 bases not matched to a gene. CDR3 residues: CATSGVLAGAMDEQFF. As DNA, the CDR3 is TGTGCCACCAGCGGGGTCCTAGCGGGAGCCATGGATGAGCAGTTCTTC.

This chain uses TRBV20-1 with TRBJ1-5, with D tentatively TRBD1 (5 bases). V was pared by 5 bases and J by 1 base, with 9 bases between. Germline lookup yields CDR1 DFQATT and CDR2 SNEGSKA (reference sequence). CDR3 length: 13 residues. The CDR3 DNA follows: TGCAGTGCTTATGGACACAGCAATCAGCCCCAGCATTTT. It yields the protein CSAYGHSNQPQHF.

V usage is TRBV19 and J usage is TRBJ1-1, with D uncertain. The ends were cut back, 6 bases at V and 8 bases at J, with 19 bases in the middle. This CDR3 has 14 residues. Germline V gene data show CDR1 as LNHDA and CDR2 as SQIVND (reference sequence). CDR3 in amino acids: CASRYQGGPSEAFF. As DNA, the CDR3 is TGTGCCAGTAGATACCAAGGCGGGCCGAGCGAAGCTTTCTTT. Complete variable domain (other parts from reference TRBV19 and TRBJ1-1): DGGITQSPKYLFRKEGQNVTLSCEQNLNHDAMYWYRQDPGQGLRLIYYSQIVNDFQKGDIAEGYSVSREKKESFPLTVTSAQKNPTAFYLCASRYQGGPSEAFFGQGTRLTVV.

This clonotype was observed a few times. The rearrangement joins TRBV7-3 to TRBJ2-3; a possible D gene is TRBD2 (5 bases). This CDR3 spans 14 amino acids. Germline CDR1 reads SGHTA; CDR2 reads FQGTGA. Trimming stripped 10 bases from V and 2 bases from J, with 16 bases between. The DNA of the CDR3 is TGTGCCATGCCTAAGGAGGCGAACACAGATACGCAGTATTTT. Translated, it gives CAMPKEANTDTQYF.

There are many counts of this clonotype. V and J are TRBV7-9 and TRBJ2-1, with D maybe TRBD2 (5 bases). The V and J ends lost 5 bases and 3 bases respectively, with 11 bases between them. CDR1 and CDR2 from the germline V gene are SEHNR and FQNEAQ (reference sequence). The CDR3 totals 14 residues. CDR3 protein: CASSPTRDYNEQFF. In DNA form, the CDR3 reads TGTGCCAGCAGCCCAACCCGGGACTACAATGAGCAGTTCTTC.

The CDR3 sequence: CASSPGLGHYEQYF. The DNA of the CDR3 is TGTGCCAGCAGCCCAGGGTTAGGGCACTACGAGCAGTACTTC. The rearrangement joins TRBV27 to TRBJ2-7, with D possibly being TRBD1 (5 bases). The germline V gene encodes CDR1 MNHEY and CDR2 SMNVEV (reference sequence). V was trimmed by 6 bases and J by 3 bases, leaving 15 bases between them. There are 14 residues in the CDR3.

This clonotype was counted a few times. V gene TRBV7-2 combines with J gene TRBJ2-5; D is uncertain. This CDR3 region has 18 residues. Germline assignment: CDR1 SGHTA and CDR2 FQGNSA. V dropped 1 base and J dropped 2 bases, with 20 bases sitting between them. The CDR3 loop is CASSLDARSWGRQETQYF. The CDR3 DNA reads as TGTGCCAGCAGCTTAGACGCCCGCAGTTGGGGAAGACAAGAGACCCAGTACTTC. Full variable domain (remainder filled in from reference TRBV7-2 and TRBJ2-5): GAGVSQSPSNKVTEKGKDVELRCDPISGHTALYWYRQSLGQGLEFLIYFQGNSAPDKSGLPSDRFSAERTGGSVSTLTIQRTQQEDSAVYLCASSLDARSWGRQETQYFGPGTRLLVL.

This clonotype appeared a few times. The chain's CDR3 is CASSPRPGTYGDNEQFF. CDR3 bases: TGTGCCAGCAGTCCCCGCCCCGGGACCTACGGGGACAATGAGCAGTTCTTC. This chain connects TRBV6-2 or TRBV6-3 to TRBJ2-1; D may match TRBD1 or TRBD2 (5 bases each). The CDR3 is made up of 17 amino acids. The V gene lost 5 bases and the J gene lost 5 bases, with 22 bases spanning the gap. Germline V gives CDR1 MNHEY, CDR2 SVGEGT.

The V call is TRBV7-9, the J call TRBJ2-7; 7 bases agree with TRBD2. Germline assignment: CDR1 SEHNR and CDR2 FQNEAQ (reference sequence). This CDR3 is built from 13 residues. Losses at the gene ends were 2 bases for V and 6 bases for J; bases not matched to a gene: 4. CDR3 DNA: TGTGCCAGCAGCTTATGGGGAGGGCGCGAGCAGTACTTC. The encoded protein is CASSLWGGREQYF.

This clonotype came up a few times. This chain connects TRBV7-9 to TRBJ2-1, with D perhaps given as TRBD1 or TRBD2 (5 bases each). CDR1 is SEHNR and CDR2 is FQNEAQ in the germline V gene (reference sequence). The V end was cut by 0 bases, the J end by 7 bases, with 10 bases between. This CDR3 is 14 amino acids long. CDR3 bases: TGTGCCAGCAGCTTAGCGGGACCTTCAAATGAGCAGTTCTTC. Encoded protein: CASSLAGPSNEQFF.

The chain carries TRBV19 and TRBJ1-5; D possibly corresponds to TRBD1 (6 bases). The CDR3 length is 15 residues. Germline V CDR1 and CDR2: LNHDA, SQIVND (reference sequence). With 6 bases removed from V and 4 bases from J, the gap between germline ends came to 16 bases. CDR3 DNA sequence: TGTGCCAGTAGCACAGACAGGCCTTCAAATCAGCCCCAGCATTTT. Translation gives CASSTDRPSNQPQHF.

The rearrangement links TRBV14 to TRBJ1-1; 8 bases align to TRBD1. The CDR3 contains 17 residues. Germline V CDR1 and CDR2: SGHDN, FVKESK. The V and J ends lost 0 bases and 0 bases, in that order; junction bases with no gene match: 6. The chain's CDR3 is CASSQDPGGRMNTEAFF. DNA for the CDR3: TGTGCCAGCAGCCAAGATCCAGGGGGCAGGATGAACACTGAAGCTTTCTTT.

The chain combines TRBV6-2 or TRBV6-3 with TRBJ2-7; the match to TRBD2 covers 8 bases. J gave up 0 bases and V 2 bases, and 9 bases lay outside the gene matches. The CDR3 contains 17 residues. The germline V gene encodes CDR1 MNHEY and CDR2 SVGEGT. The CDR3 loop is CASSYPLGREDSYEQYF. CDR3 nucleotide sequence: TGTGCCAGCAGTTACCCGCTCGGGCGGGAGGACTCCTACGAGCAGTACTTC.